This T cell receptor beta chain was retrieved from a study of human T cells and chemical hapten exposure. This clonotype showed up many times. The antigen remains undetermined. Study-wide results and limits: Expanded TCRs formed significantly more large CDR3 similarity clusters than controls.

There are 12 residues in the CDR3. CDR1 and CDR2 from the germline V gene are SNHLY and FYNNEI. Trimming left V 7 bases short and J 3 bases short, with 9 bases between. TCRdb re-derived calls from the RACE reads in MiXCR, one entry per CDR3 protein. This table holds approximately 350,000 distinct CDR3 sequences, 5.5% to 8% found once. Time point denoted: patch test 1, 2 weeks after DPC sensitization. As to treatment: therapeutic diphenylcyclopropenone sensitization with weekly scalp DPC. Blood sampling occurred before each patch-test application. People who gave samples had alopecia, were 18 to 70 years old, and were suitable for DPC.

The sample consisted of whole blood, taken in connection with sensitization to the hapten diphenylcyclopropenone (DPC). The gene calls are TRBV2 and TRBJ1-1; D not certain. This TCR was sampled from a young woman with alopecia areata. Some clones in this sample may be carry-over from other donors' samples. The CDR3, as DNA: TGTGCCAGCACCTCCGGCTACACTGAAGCTTTCTTT. It is translated as CASTSGYTEAFF.